A single sample gave rise to the 23 T cell receptor beta chains below, sequenced in a study of CD8+CD57+ T cells in acquired aplastic anemia. Template material for TCR beta VDJ and CDR3 profiling consisted of genomic DNA. TCRdb itself ran the reads through MiXCR, one entry per CDR3 protein. The sample shows about 180,000 distinct CDR3 sequences, less than 60% of them seen only once. Individuals selected for sequencing had exhibited CD8+CD57+ cell expansion on flow cytometry. Material: sorted CD4+, CD8+, or CD8+CD57+ T cells (not recorded which) from PBMCs. All receptors come from a human donor with aplastic anemia.

The chain's CDR3 is CSARGQGGIEQYF. For the CDR3, the DNA is TGCAGTGCTAGAGGTCAGGGAGGGATCGAGCAGTACTTC. The chain is built from TRBV20-1 and TRBJ2-7; 7 bases agree with TRBD2. The junction had 6 bases not matched to a gene; V was cut back by 1 base and J by 6 bases. CDR1 DFQATT and CDR2 SNEGSKA come from the germline V gene (reference sequence). The CDR3 extends over 13 amino acids.

This clonotype was seen at least ten times. The chain couples TRBV20-1 to TRBJ2-2, with D hard to call. V dropped 2 bases and J dropped 3 bases, with 4 bases sitting between them. The germline V gene encodes CDR1 DFQATT and CDR2 SNEGSKA (reference sequence). The CDR3 extends over 12 amino acids. The CDR3 DNA is TGCAGTGCTAGACCCCACACCGGGGAGCTGTTTTTT. Translation gives CSARPHTGELFF.

Points on this clonotype: Possible read error: a much larger clone is one base away. The chain has TRBV5-1 and TRBJ1-1; D call uncertain. Germline V lookup: CDR1 SGHRS, CDR2 YFSETQ. The CDR3 length is 16 residues. The CDR3 DNA is TGCGCCAGCAGCCCGGATGGTCTGAATATGAACACTGGAGCTTTCTTT. It yields the protein CASSPDGLNMNTGAFF.

The chain combines TRBV6-2 or TRBV6-3 with TRBJ2-2, with a possible D match to TRBD1 (6 bases). Per the germline V gene, CDR1 is MNHEY and CDR2 is SVGEGT. This CDR3 has 15 amino acids. V lost 0 bases to trimming and J lost 4 bases, with 9 bases between them. CDR3 in DNA: TGTGCCAGCAGTTACTCCGGGACACCCACCGGGGAGCTGTTTTTT. Protein product: CASSYSGTPTGELFF.

With respect to this clonotype: The conserved phenylalanine or tryptophan is not found at the CDR3 terminus, so this likely reflects a read error. The chain links TRBV5-4 to TRBJ2-3; 10 bases are a match to TRBD2. After removal of 0 bases from V and 2 bases from J, the junction contained 6 bases not matched to a gene. The CDR3 has 17 amino acids. The germline gives CDR1 SGHNT, CDR2 YYREEE (reference sequence). The CDR3 is CASSLGLAGAHTDTQYV. DNA of the CDR3: TGTGCCAGCAGCTTGGGTCTAGCGGGGGCCCACACAGATACGCAGTATGTT.

This clonotype has a single count. Lacking the conserved final phenylalanine or tryptophan, this CDR3 likely reflects a read error. CDR3 sequence reads: CAISDSTERQETQYP. Here the CDR3 DNA reads TGTGCCATCAGTGATTCGACAGAGCGACAAGAGACCCAGTACCCC. The J gene is TRBJ2-5, the V gene TRBV10-3, with D possibly matching TRBD1 (5 bases). Germline V gives CDR1 ENHRY, CDR2 SYGVKD. CDR3 length: 15 amino acids. The V end was cut by 3 bases, the J end by 2 bases, with 13 bases between.

The rearrangement links TRBV10-3 to TRBJ1-1, with D unclear. Trimming pared 4 bases from V and 3 bases from J, leaving 3 bases between. This CDR3 is built from 11 residues. Germline V lookup: CDR1 ENHRY, CDR2 SYGVKD. CDR3: CAISVDTEAFF. The CDR3 DNA reads as TGTGCCATCAGTGTGGACACTGAAGCTTTCTTT.

This clonotype was found a few times. CDR3 region: CASSELASTRDNEQFF. CDR3 bases: TGCGCCAGCAGTGAACTAGCGTCGACTAGGGACAATGAGCAGTTCTTC. The chain couples TRBV10-1 to TRBJ2-1, with 7 bases fitting TRBD2. J was trimmed by 5 bases and V by 3 bases; bases with no gene match: 10. The CDR3 sequence is 16 residues long. Per the germline V gene, CDR1 is WNHNN and CDR2 is SYGVQD (reference sequence).

This clonotype was counted many times. V is TRBV24-1 and J is TRBJ2-2, with a weak D call TRBD1 (5 bases). Germline CDR1 is KGHDR and CDR2 is SFDVKD. The V end lost 7 bases, the J end lost 3 bases, and 5 bases lay between the germline ends. CDR3 length equals 12 residues. The CDR3 region is CATRGDTGELFF. In DNA, the CDR3 is TGTGCCACCAGAGGGGACACCGGGGAGCTGTTTTTT.

The sample holds many counts of this clonotype. This rearrangement joins TRBV9 to TRBJ2-3, with TRBD2 identical over 9 bases. The CDR3 has 15 amino acids. The V gene end was trimmed by 3 bases and the J gene end by 6 bases; junction bases not matched to a gene: 8. Germline loops: CDR1 SGDLS, CDR2 YYNGEE. CDR3 region: CASSGLAGAGDTQYF. The CDR3 nucleotides are TGTGCCAGCAGCGGATTAGCGGGGGCGGGGGATACGCAGTATTTT.

The sample holds many counts of this clonotype. V and J are TRBV7-9 and TRBJ2-2, with a weak D call TRBD1 (7 bases). In germline, CDR1 is SEHNR, CDR2 FQNEAQ (reference sequence). The germline V and J ends were trimmed by 6 bases and 4 bases, with 18 bases remaining between them. This CDR3 has 16 amino acids. The CDR3 loop reads CASRIRGDSTTGELFF. The CDR3 DNA reads TGTGCCAGCAGGATCAGGGGGGACTCGACCACCGGGGAGCTGTTTTTT.

This clonotype was counted a few times. This chain joins TRBV2 and TRBJ2-5, with 7 bases aligning to TRBD2. J was trimmed by 5 bases and V by 6 bases; bases with no gene match: 9. The CDR3 contains 14 residues. Germline V gene data show CDR1 as SNHLY and CDR2 as FYNNEI. CDR3 nucleotides: TGTGCCAGCAGCCCTACGGGGGGAGGGGAGACCCAGTACTTC. Translation gives CASSPTGGGETQYF.

This clonotype was observed a handful of times. CDR3 sequence (DNA): TGTGCCACCAGCAGAGTCGGGGAGGCGGCCGAGCAGTACTTC. Translation gives CATSRVGEAAEQYF. This chain connects TRBV15 to TRBJ2-7, with D possibly TRBD2 on 6 matching bases. CDR1 is LNHNV and CDR2 is YYDKDF in the germline V gene (reference sequence). Trimming removed 1 base from V and 6 bases from J, with 13 bases in between. The CDR3 is 14 residues long.

The chain has TRBV29-1 and TRBJ2-3, with 7 bases lining up with TRBD1. J gave up 5 bases and V 3 bases, and 2 bases lay outside the gene matches. The CDR3 contains 12 residues. Germline V lookup: CDR1 SQVTM, CDR2 ANQGSEA. The DNA for the CDR3 is TGCAGCGTTGAGACAGGGAAAGATACGCAGTATTTT. Its protein product is CSVETGKDTQYF.

Written as DNA, the CDR3 is TGTGCCAGCACCCCCAGTCCCCGTGCCTCCTACGAGCAGTACTTC. Residues: CASTPSPRASYEQYF. The chain carries TRBV2 and TRBJ2-7; D unresolved. The germline CDR1 and CDR2 sequences are SNHLY and FYNNEI. V lost 7 bases, J lost 0 bases, and 16 bases lay in between. This CDR3 has 15 amino acids.

This clonotype showed up many times. V usage is TRBV20-1 and J usage is TRBJ1-5, with TRBD1 matching 7 bases. The CDR3 sequence is 13 residues long. Germline lookup yields CDR1 DFQATT and CDR2 SNEGSKA (reference sequence). After removal of 3 bases from V and 6 bases from J, the junction contained 5 bases not matched to a gene. The CDR3 reads CSASRDRGQPQHF. The CDR3 region has the DNA TGCAGTGCTAGTCGGGACAGAGGTCAGCCCCAGCATTTT.

This clonotype was counted between two and nine times. The chain uses TRBV2 and TRBJ1-6; D is perhaps TRBD1 (5 bases). In germline, CDR1 is SNHLY, CDR2 FYNNEI. V dropped 4 bases and J dropped 9 bases, with 13 bases sitting between them. The CDR3 covers 14 residues. The DNA of the CDR3 is TGTGCCAGCAGTGTGGAGGACACGGGTTCACCCCTCCACTTT. It yields the protein CASSVEDTGSPLHF.

This clonotype has at least ten counts. This chain joins TRBV7-9 and TRBJ2-1, with 10 bases aligning to TRBD2. Germline CDR1 and CDR2: SEHNR and FQNEAQ (reference sequence). V dropped 2 bases and J dropped 2; count of bases not matched to a gene: 0. This CDR3 is built from 15 residues. CDR3 protein: CASSLSGGAYNEQFF. The CDR3 coding sequence is TGTGCCAGCAGCTTAAGCGGGGGGGCCTACAATGAGCAGTTCTTC.

Ten or more counts support this clonotype. This chain uses TRBV19 with TRBJ2-2, with TRBD1 matching over 8 bases. CDR3 length equals 17 residues. Losses at the gene ends were 5 bases for V and 4 bases for J; bases not matched to a gene: 12. CDR1 LNHDA and CDR2 SQIVND come from the germline V gene (reference sequence). In nucleotides, the CDR3 is TGTGCCAGTAGTTTGTACACGGGACAGGCGATCACCGGGGAGCTGTTTTTT. Amino acids: CASSLYTGQAITGELFF. The whole variable domain, filled in from reference TRBV19 and TRBJ2-2, reads DGGITQSPKYLFRKEGQNVTLSCEQNLNHDAMYWYRQDPGQGLRLIYYSQIVNDFQKGDIAEGYSVSREKKESFPLTVTSAQKNPTAFYLCASSLYTGQAITGELFFGEGSRLTVL.

The sample holds many counts of this clonotype. The chain recombines TRBV29-1 with TRBJ1-4, with a weak D call TRBD1 (5 bases). Trimming took off 4 bases at V and 8 bases at J, with 14 bases between the two ends. The CDR3 length is 13 residues. Germline CDR1 and CDR2: SQVTM and ANQGSEA. CDR3 sequence: CSVVRQRGEKLFF. CDR3 DNA sequence: TGCAGCGTTGTAAGACAGAGGGGCGAAAAACTGTTTTTT.

V is TRBV10-3 and J is TRBJ2-7, with D tentatively TRBD1 or TRBD2 (5 bases each). CDR3 length: 16 residues. Germline V gene sequence: CDR1 ENHRY, CDR2 SYGVKD. V lost 8 bases, J lost 3 bases, and 23 bases lay in between. DNA for the CDR3: TGTGCCATCTCCACTGGGGGTTTCGCCCAGGACTACGAGCAGTACTTC. It is translated as CAISTGGFAQDYEQYF.

The chain recombines TRBV6-2 or TRBV6-3 with TRBJ1-1; TRBD1 matches 8 bases. The J segment lost 1 base and the V segment lost 2 bases, leaving 12 bases of the junction unmatched. This CDR3 has 18 amino acids. In germline, CDR1 is MNHEY, CDR2 SVGEGT. CDR3 protein: CASSYPGRGQRGNTEAFF. Here the CDR3 DNA reads TGTGCCAGCAGTTACCCGGGCAGGGGGCAGAGGGGGAACACTGAAGCTTTCTTT.

This clonotype came up many times. The gene calls are TRBV15 and TRBJ2-1; 11 bases are shared with TRBD2. The V gene's germline CDR1 is LNHNV and CDR2 YYDKDF (reference sequence). The junction had 4 bases not matched to a gene; V was cut back by 6 bases and J by 3 bases. The CDR3 totals 15 residues. The CDR3 DNA follows: TGTGCCACCAGACTCACTAGCGGGGGCTACAATGAGCAGTTCTTC. Protein sequence: CATRLTSGGYNEQFF. The variable domain in full, completed from reference TRBV15 and TRBJ2-1, reads DAMVIQNPRYQVTQFGKPVTLSCSQTLNHNVMYWYQQKSSQAPKLLFHYYDKDFNNEADTPDNFQSRRPNTSFCFLDIRSPGLGDTAMYLCATRLTSGGYNEQFFGPGTRLTVL.